This is a list of T cell receptor beta chains from one sample in a study of cytomegalovirus exposure and HLA in healthy donors. Profiled with immunoSEQ multiplex PCR; TCRdb holds only in-frame clones, not every one. The sample lists more than 95,000 clones, 74% occurring once. Input material: PBMCs. Receptors were obtained from a woman aged 45 to 65 in good health and CMV-seropositive. Both conserved end residues are part of each CDR3. The order of the fields is V gene, clone size, D gene, J gene, CDR3 DNA, CDR3 protein. The D gene is left open where the match is weak. Some rows have no size entry. The others give once, few or many, or a class for an expanded clone.

TRBV5-5	.	.	TRBJ1-2	TGTGCCAGCAGCTTGGCTCAGGGTGGCGTTTACGGCTACACCTTC	CASSLAQGGVYGYTF
TRBV4-2	.	.	TRBJ2-3	TGTGCCAGCAGCCAAGATACGGGTCCCGGTACGCAGTATTTT	CASSQDTGPGTQYF
TRBV5-1	.	TRBD1	TRBJ2-7	TGCGCCAGCAGCCAAACAACCGGGACAGCCCCGCAGGAGCAGTACTTC	CASSQTTGTAPQEQYF
TRBV6-1	.	TRBD1	TRBJ1-6	TGTGCCAGCAGTAGGGGGCGCCGAAATTCACCCCTCCACTTT	CASSRGRRNSPLHF
TRBV10-3	.	TRBD1	TRBJ1-5	TGTGCCATCAGTGAGTTCAACAATCCGGGACAGGGAGGGCAGCCCCAGCATTTT	CAISEFNNPGQGGQPQHF
TRBV5-1	few	.	TRBJ2-1	TGCGCCAGCAGCTTGGGAACAACTAGGAGCAATGAGCAGTTCTTC	CASSLGTTRSNEQFF
TRBV19	.	TRBD1	TRBJ1-2	TGTGCCAGTAGTATAGGACCAGGGGGCAATAACTATGGCTACACCTTC	CASSIGPGGNNYGYTF
TRBV11-2	.	TRBD2	TRBJ2-7	TGTGCCAGCAGCTTAGGCCCCGGGGGGGCCCACTACGAGCAGTACTTC	CASSLGPGGAHYEQYF
TRBV7-6	.	.	TRBJ1-2	TGTGCCAGCAGCTTAGATCAGGGGGGCTACACCTTC	CASSLDQGGYTF
TRBV10-3	.	.	TRBJ2-3	TGTGCCATCAGTTCCAGCGGGGATACGCAGTATTTT	CAISSSGDTQYF
TRBV6-5	few	TRBD1	TRBJ2-7	TGTGCCAGCAGCCGACAGGGGATACAATACGAGCAGTACTTC	CASSRQGIQYEQYF
TRBV6-1	many	.	TRBJ1-5	TGTGCCAGCAGTGAATCTCTCCGGATGAGGGATAGGATAAATCAGCCCCAGCATTTT	CASSESLRMRDRINQPQHF
TRBV6-5	.	.	TRBJ2-1	TGTGCCAGCAGTCGAGGTAATGAGCAGTTCTTC	CASSRGNEQFF
TRBV19	.	TRBD1	TRBJ2-2	TGTGCCAGCCGGGACAGGGAACTGAACACCGGGGAGCTGTTTTTT	CASRDRELNTGELFF
TRBV9	.	TRBD1	TRBJ2-1	TGTGCCAGCAGCGTTGGACAGGGTCCTCCCAATGAGCAGTTCTTC	CASSVGQGPPNEQFF
TRBV5-4	.	.	TRBJ1-1	TGTGCCAGCAGCTTGGAAAGTTTGGCGAACACTGAAGCTTTCTTT	CASSLESLANTEAFF
TRBV7-8	.	.	TRBJ1-5	TGTGCCAGCAGCCTAGGTGGAGGAAATCAGCCCCAGCATTTT	CASSLGGGNQPQHF
TRBV5-6	.	.	TRBJ2-1	TGTGCCAGCAGCTCGATGGAGATGTACAATGAGCAGTTCTTC	CASSSMEMYNEQFF
TRBV4-1	.	.	TRBJ1-2	TGCGCCAGCAGCCAACCCCCTCCCCGACAGGACTACTATGGCTACACCTTC	CASSQPPPRQDYYGYTF
TRBV4-1	.	TRBD2	TRBJ2-5	TGCGCCAGCAGCCAAGATGTTACTAGTTGGGGGGGAGGCCAGTACTTC	CASSQDVTSWGGGQYF
TRBV6-5	.	.	TRBJ2-3	TGTGCCAGCAGGGGATCGAGGGACATTCAATGGTATTTT	CASRGSRDIQWYF
TRBV2	.	.	TRBJ1-4	TGTGCCAGCAGTGAAAGTTGGGACTGGGAAAGTCTGTTTTTT	CASSESWDWESLFF
TRBV10-3	.	TRBD1	TRBJ2-1	TGTGCCATCAGTGCCTCGGGACAGGGATACAATGAGCAGTTCTTC	CAISASGQGYNEQFF
TRBV7-2	.	TRBD1	TRBJ2-3	TGTGCCAGCAGCTTACTGGGACAGGGTGCAGATACGCAGTATTTT	CASSLLGQGADTQYF
TRBV15	.	.	TRBJ1-3	TGTGCCACCAGCCAATCAGGGGTCGGAAACACCATATATTTT	CATSQSGVGNTIYF
TRBV29-1	.	TRBD1	TRBJ2-1	TGCAGCGTTGACGAGACAGGGAACTACAATGAGCAGTTCTTC	CSVDETGNYNEQFF
TRBV27	.	.	TRBJ1-2	TGTGCCAGCCATTCTCCTGACAGGCCAGGAGGTGGCTACACCTTC	CASHSPDRPGGGYTF
TRBV7-2	.	TRBD1	TRBJ2-3	TGTGCCAGCAGCAGCCGACAGGGGGCTGTGACAGATACGCAGTATTTT	CASSSRQGAVTDTQYF
TRBV25-1	few	.	TRBJ1-6	TGTGCCAAGAGACAGCTACATTATAATTCACCCCTCCACTTT	CAKRQLHYNSPLHF
TRBV29-1	.	TRBD1	TRBJ2-1	TGCAGCTCCGCGGGACAGGGGAGGAATGAGCAGTTCTTC	CSSAGQGRNEQFF
TRBV10-3	.	.	TRBJ2-3	TGTGCCATCAGTGGGGCCAGAGGCACAGATACGCAGTATTTT	CAISGARGTDTQYF
TRBV7-8	.	.	TRBJ2-7	TGTGCCAGCAGCCTTGCAAGGACAAGAACCTACGAGCAGTACTTC	CASSLARTRTYEQYF
TRBV4-3	.	TRBD1	TRBJ2-7	TGCGCCAGCTCCCCCGGGGGACAGGGGGTTTACGAGCAGTACTTC	CASSPGGQGVYEQYF
TRBV7-8	.	TRBD1	TRBJ1-5	TGTGCCAGCACCCTAAGGGGACAGGGCAATCAGCCCCAGCATTTT	CASTLRGQGNQPQHF
TRBV7-9	once	.	TRBJ2-5	TGTTCCAGCAGCTTTCAGCGGGAGACCCAGTACTTC	CSSSFQRETQYF
TRBV5-1	.	.	TRBJ2-1	TGCGCCAGCAGCTTTTATGAAGGGAGGATCGATGAGCAGTTCTTC	CASSFYEGRIDEQFF
TRBV7-9	.	TRBD1	TRBJ1-6	TGTGCCAGCAGCCCACCGGCAGGGGGCGCTTTTAATTCACCCCTCCACTTT	CASSPPAGGAFNSPLHF
TRBV6-5	few	.	TRBJ1-2	TGTGCCAGCAGGGAGCAGGGCGTGCATGGCTACACCTTC	CASREQGVHGYTF
TRBV29-1	.	.	TRBJ2-7	TGCAGCGTTGAATCGGGCCAGGCGGGAGAGCAGTACTTC	CSVESGQAGEQYF
TRBV9	.	TRBD1	TRBJ1-3	TGTGCCAGCAGCGCTCAAGGACAGGGAGTCTCTGGAAACACCATATATTTT	CASSAQGQGVSGNTIYF